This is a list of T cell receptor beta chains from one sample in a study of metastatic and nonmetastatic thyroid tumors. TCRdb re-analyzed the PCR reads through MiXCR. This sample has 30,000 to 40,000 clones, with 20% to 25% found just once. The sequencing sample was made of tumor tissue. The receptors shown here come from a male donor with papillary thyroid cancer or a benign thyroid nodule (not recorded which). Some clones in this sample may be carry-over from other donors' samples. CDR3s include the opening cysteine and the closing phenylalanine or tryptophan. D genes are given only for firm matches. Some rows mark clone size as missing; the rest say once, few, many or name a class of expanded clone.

CDR3 DNA: TGTGCCAGCAGTTTCCCAGTGTGCGGTCAGCCCCAGCATTTT
CDR3 protein: CASSFPVCGQPQHF
D gene: -
V gene: TRBV28
J gene: TRBJ1-5
clone size: few

CDR3 DNA: TGTGCCAGCAGTCCGACCGGGACTAGCGCATACAATGAGCAGTTCTTC
CDR3 protein: CASSPTGTSAYNEQFF
D gene: TRBD2
V gene: TRBV12-3/TRBV12-4
J gene: TRBJ2-1
clone size: few

CDR3 DNA: TGTGCCAGCAGACATAGCGGGAGTGCGTACGAGCAGTACTTC
CDR3 protein: CASRHSGSAYEQYF
D gene: TRBD2
V gene: TRBV28
J gene: TRBJ2-7
clone size: many

CDR3 DNA: TGTGCCAGTAGCCAGGGGGCAGGCACCGGGGAGCTGTTTTTT
CDR3 protein: CASSQGAGTGELFF
D gene: TRBD1
V gene: TRBV19
J gene: TRBJ2-2
clone size: many

CDR3 DNA: TGCGCCAGCCGGGCGGGCTTGAACACTGAAGCTTTCTTT
CDR3 protein: CASRAGLNTEAFF
D gene: -
V gene: TRBV5-1
J gene: TRBJ1-1
clone size: -

CDR3 DNA: TGTGCCAGCAGTTTACGACACAGGGGCTCTAACTATGGCTACACCTTC
CDR3 protein: CASSLRHRGSNYGYTF
D gene: TRBD1
V gene: TRBV28
J gene: TRBJ1-2
clone size: medium-sized

CDR3 DNA: TGTGCCAGCAGTTATAGTAGGGGTGAAAAACTGTTTTTT
CDR3 protein: CASSYSRGEKLFF
D gene: -
V gene: TRBV28
J gene: TRBJ1-4
clone size: many

CDR3 DNA: TGTGCCAGCAGTCCACTAGCGGGAAGCACAGATACGCAGTATTTT
CDR3 protein: CASSPLAGSTDTQYF
D gene: TRBD2
V gene: TRBV11-2
J gene: TRBJ2-3
clone size: many

CDR3 DNA: TGTGCCAGCAGTGGGGTGGGACAGGGGAGCGGGGAGCTGTTTTTT
CDR3 protein: CASSGVGQGSGELFF
D gene: TRBD1
V gene: TRBV28
J gene: TRBJ2-2
clone size: many

CDR3 DNA: TGTGCCAGCAGTCCCCCGGACAGATACTACGAGCAGTACTTC
CDR3 protein: CASSPPDRYYEQYF
D gene: -
V gene: TRBV28
J gene: TRBJ2-7
clone size: medium-sized

CDR3 DNA: TGTGCCAGCAGTACCGACTTAGCGGGAGGAGTAACAGATACGCAGTATTTT
CDR3 protein: CASSTDLAGGVTDTQYF
D gene: TRBD2
V gene: TRBV6-5
J gene: TRBJ2-3
clone size: -

CDR3 DNA: TGTGCCAGCAGTTTAGTGGGAAAGGCCTACGAGCAGTACTTC
CDR3 protein: CASSLVGKAYEQYF
D gene: -
V gene: TRBV12-3/TRBV12-4
J gene: TRBJ2-7
clone size: medium-sized

CDR3 DNA: TGTGCCAGCGGAAGGACAGGCTATGGCTACACCTTC
CDR3 protein: CASGRTGYGYTF
D gene: TRBD1
V gene: TRBV2
J gene: TRBJ1-2
clone size: few

CDR3 DNA: TGTGCCAGCAGCTTGAATCAGGGGCGTGCCACCGGGGAGCTGTTTTTT
CDR3 protein: CASSLNQGRATGELFF
D gene: -
V gene: TRBV5-6
J gene: TRBJ2-2
clone size: many

CDR3 DNA: TGTGCCAGCTCACAAACTAGCGCTTACGAGCAGTACTTC
CDR3 protein: CASSQTSAYEQYF
D gene: TRBD2
V gene: TRBV18
J gene: TRBJ2-7
clone size: once

CDR3 DNA: TGCAGTGCTAGAGGAACTAGCGGGAGCTCCTACGAGCAGTACTTC
CDR3 protein: CSARGTSGSSYEQYF
D gene: TRBD2
V gene: TRBV20-1
J gene: TRBJ2-7
clone size: -

CDR3 DNA: TGTGCCAGCAGTGCGGGACGTATGAACACTGAAGCTTTCTTT
CDR3 protein: CASSAGRMNTEAFF
D gene: -
V gene: TRBV6-1
J gene: TRBJ1-1
clone size: many

CDR3 DNA: TGTGCCAGCAGTAGTAGCAGGGGATTTGAGCAGTTCTTC
CDR3 protein: CASSSSRGFEQFF
D gene: -
V gene: TRBV12-3/TRBV12-4
J gene: TRBJ2-1
clone size: many

CDR3 DNA: TGTGCCAGCAGTTACGGCTTAGGGGACACTGAAGCTTTCTTT
CDR3 protein: CASSYGLGDTEAFF
D gene: -
V gene: TRBV6-5
J gene: TRBJ1-1
clone size: many

CDR3 DNA: TGTGCCAGCAGTGGGGGGGACAGGGGGCATGAAAAACTGTTTTTT
CDR3 protein: CASSGGDRGHEKLFF
D gene: TRBD1
V gene: TRBV28
J gene: TRBJ1-4
clone size: many

CDR3 DNA: TGTGCCAGCAGCTCTATAACCTACGAGCAGTACTTC
CDR3 protein: CASSSITYEQYF
D gene: -
V gene: TRBV7-9
J gene: TRBJ2-7
clone size: many

CDR3 DNA: TGTGCCAGTGCCCTAGGAGGGGGCTTCATGAATGAGCAGTTCTTC
CDR3 protein: CASALGGGFMNEQFF
D gene: -
V gene: TRBV5-4
J gene: TRBJ2-1
clone size: many

CDR3 DNA: TGTGCCAGCAGTCTACTGACAGGGTCATACAATGAGCAGTTCTTC
CDR3 protein: CASSLLTGSYNEQFF
D gene: TRBD1
V gene: TRBV28
J gene: TRBJ2-1
clone size: -

CDR3 DNA: TGTGCCAGCAGCCTATCAGGGGCCGACGAGCAGTACTTC
CDR3 protein: CASSLSGADEQYF
D gene: -
V gene: TRBV9
J gene: TRBJ2-7
clone size: many

CDR3 DNA: TGTGCCAGCCGGGGGGTCTACTACGAGCAGTACTTC
CDR3 protein: CASRGVYYEQYF
D gene: TRBD2
V gene: TRBV6-1
J gene: TRBJ2-7
clone size: few

CDR3 DNA: TGTGCTAGCAGCGTTACAGTGGGCATCACTGAAGCTTTCTTT
CDR3 protein: CASSVTVGITEAFF
D gene: -
V gene: TRBV6-1
J gene: TRBJ1-1
clone size: -

CDR3 DNA: TGTGCCAGCAGTGACTCGAATGGGGGCGCTTATGGCTACACCTTC
CDR3 protein: CASSDSNGGAYGYTF
D gene: -
V gene: TRBV6-4
J gene: TRBJ1-2
clone size: few

CDR3 DNA: TGTGCCAGCAGCGCATGGACAGGGGGGACTGAAAAACTGTTTTTT
CDR3 protein: CASSAWTGGTEKLFF
D gene: TRBD1
V gene: TRBV9
J gene: TRBJ1-4
clone size: -

CDR3 DNA: TGTGCCAGCAGACGCGACAGGAACTACGAGCAGTACTTC
CDR3 protein: CASRRDRNYEQYF
D gene: -
V gene: TRBV6-1
J gene: TRBJ2-7
clone size: medium-sized

CDR3 DNA: TGCAGTGCCCTACGGGCGGGACAGTCACATAATTCACCCCTCCACTTT
CDR3 protein: CSALRAGQSHNSPLHF
D gene: TRBD1
V gene: TRBV20-1
J gene: TRBJ1-6
clone size: -

CDR3 DNA: TGTGCCAGCAGCTTGGGGACAGGGTATTCCGGGGAGCTGTTTTTT
CDR3 protein: CASSLGTGYSGELFF
D gene: TRBD1
V gene: TRBV7-8
J gene: TRBJ2-2
clone size: many

CDR3 DNA: TGTGCCAGCAGCTTAGTGTCGCCTAGCTCCTATAATTCACCCCTCCACTTT
CDR3 protein: CASSLVSPSSYNSPLHF
D gene: -
V gene: TRBV11-2
J gene: TRBJ1-6
clone size: many

CDR3 DNA: TGTGCCAGCAGCTACGACATCGCGCAAGCTTTCTTT
CDR3 protein: CASSYDIAQAFF
D gene: -
V gene: TRBV28
J gene: TRBJ1-1
clone size: many

CDR3 DNA: TGTGCCAGCAGCGCCCAAACAGGGTTCCAAGAGACCCAGTACTTC
CDR3 protein: CASSAQTGFQETQYF
D gene: -
V gene: TRBV7-3
J gene: TRBJ2-5
clone size: many

CDR3 DNA: TGTGCCAGCAGTAGGCGCGCCACAGATACGCAGTATTTT
CDR3 protein: CASSRRATDTQYF
D gene: -
V gene: TRBV28
J gene: TRBJ2-3
clone size: many

CDR3 DNA: TGCAGTGCTACCAGCAATTACCGAGGACTAGCGGGAGTTAATGAGCAGTACTTC
CDR3 protein: CSATSNYRGLAGVNEQYF
D gene: TRBD2
V gene: TRBV20-1
J gene: TRBJ2-7
clone size: many

CDR3 DNA: TGTGCCACCAGCCCAACCCTCGTTGAAACCCAGTACTTC
CDR3 protein: CATSPTLVETQYF
D gene: -
V gene: TRBV15
J gene: TRBJ2-5
clone size: many

CDR3 DNA: TGTGCCAGCAGCCCGGACAGGGGGCGCTTCGAGCAGTACTTC
CDR3 protein: CASSPDRGRFEQYF
D gene: TRBD1
V gene: TRBV3-1
J gene: TRBJ2-7
clone size: many

CDR3 DNA: TGTGCCAGCAGCCCAGCAGCTCGGGGAAACACCGGGGAGCTGTTTTTT
CDR3 protein: CASSPAARGNTGELFF
D gene: -
V gene: TRBV11-1
J gene: TRBJ2-2
clone size: many

CDR3 DNA: TGTGCCAGCTCACCTAACCTCGACAGGAGCTATGGCTACACCTTC
CDR3 protein: CASSPNLDRSYGYTF
D gene: -
V gene: TRBV18
J gene: TRBJ1-2
clone size: many

CDR3 DNA: TGTGCCAGCAGTCCAGACGGGGCCAGCAAAAACATTCAGTACTTC
CDR3 protein: CASSPDGASKNIQYF
D gene: -
V gene: TRBV27
J gene: TRBJ2-4
clone size: -

CDR3 DNA: TGCAGTGCTAGAGATGTGCGAGGGCCCTCCTACGAGCAGTACTTC
CDR3 protein: CSARDVRGPSYEQYF
D gene: -
V gene: TRBV20-1
J gene: TRBJ2-7
clone size: -

CDR3 DNA: TGTGCCAGCAGCCAGAAAGGGGGCCGGTACTATGGCTACACCTTC
CDR3 protein: CASSQKGGRYYGYTF
D gene: TRBD1
V gene: TRBV28
J gene: TRBJ1-2
clone size: many

CDR3 DNA: TGTGCCAGCAGCGACCGGGACAGGGGCCCGGGGTTACAGCCCCTCCACTTT
CDR3 protein: CASSDRDRGPGLQPLHF
D gene: TRBD1
V gene: TRBV11-1
J gene: TRBJ1-6
clone size: -

CDR3 DNA: TGCGCCAGCAGCTCTCCAAGCAGCGGGAAAACAGATACGCAGTATTTT
CDR3 protein: CASSSPSSGKTDTQYF
D gene: TRBD2
V gene: TRBV5-1
J gene: TRBJ2-3
clone size: -

CDR3 DNA: TGTGCCAGCAGCTTAACACAGGGGTTTAAAGGTGAAAAACTGTTTTTT
CDR3 protein: CASSLTQGFKGEKLFF
D gene: TRBD1
V gene: TRBV5-6
J gene: TRBJ1-4
clone size: many

CDR3 DNA: TGTGCCAGCAGTTGGTCACTAGGAGAGACACACAATGAGCAGTTCTTC
CDR3 protein: CASSWSLGETHNEQFF
D gene: -
V gene: TRBV12-3/TRBV12-4
J gene: TRBJ2-1
clone size: many

CDR3 DNA: TGCGCCAGCAGCGCGGAACATGTGTTCACAGATACGCAGTATTTT
CDR3 protein: CASSAEHVFTDTQYF
D gene: -
V gene: TRBV5-1
J gene: TRBJ2-3
clone size: -

CDR3 DNA: TGCGCCAGCAGCTTGGTAGGAGGCGGATCGGAGTATGGCTACACCTTC
CDR3 protein: CASSLVGGGSEYGYTF
D gene: -
V gene: TRBV5-1
J gene: TRBJ1-2
clone size: -

CDR3 DNA: TGTGCCAGCAGTAGAGTGAACACCGGGGAGCTGTTTTTT
CDR3 protein: CASSRVNTGELFF
D gene: -
V gene: TRBV6-1
J gene: TRBJ2-2
clone size: many

CDR3 DNA: TGTGCCAGCAGCTTACAAGGGGCCGCTGAAGCTTTCTTT
CDR3 protein: CASSLQGAAEAFF
D gene: -
V gene: TRBV7-2
J gene: TRBJ1-1
clone size: few

CDR3 DNA: TGTGCCAGCAGCCCAGCTGAAGGGCACACTGAAGCTTTCTTT
CDR3 protein: CASSPAEGHTEAFF
D gene: -
V gene: TRBV9
J gene: TRBJ1-1
clone size: many

CDR3 DNA: TGTGCCAGCAGTTTCCGGGGAGGGGGGGTGTTGAGCTCCTACGAGCAGTACTTC
CDR3 protein: CASSFRGGGVLSSYEQYF
D gene: -
V gene: TRBV28
J gene: TRBJ2-7
clone size: medium-sized

CDR3 DNA: TGTGCCAGCAGTTTCAACACAGATACGCAGTATTTT
CDR3 protein: CASSFNTDTQYF
D gene: -
V gene: TRBV27
J gene: TRBJ2-3
clone size: many

CDR3 DNA: TGCGCCAGCAGCTTAATCGCGGGAGAGGGCTACAATGAGCAGTTCTTC
CDR3 protein: CASSLIAGEGYNEQFF
D gene: TRBD2
V gene: TRBV5-1
J gene: TRBJ2-1
clone size: many

CDR3 DNA: TGTGCCAGTAGACCCTACGGGGTCCACGAGCAGTACTTC
CDR3 protein: CASRPYGVHEQYF
D gene: -
V gene: TRBV19
J gene: TRBJ2-7
clone size: -

CDR3 DNA: TGTGCCAGCAGCACAGGGGCCCTGGATACGCAGTATTTT
CDR3 protein: CASSTGALDTQYF
D gene: TRBD1
V gene: TRBV7-2
J gene: TRBJ2-3
clone size: many

CDR3 DNA: TGCAGTGCTAGAGATTGGGGGGGCAACTATGGCTACACCTTC
CDR3 protein: CSARDWGGNYGYTF
D gene: -
V gene: TRBV20-1
J gene: TRBJ1-2
clone size: many

CDR3 DNA: TGTGCCAGCAGCCCGGGAGCGGGTACATATACGCAGTATTTT
CDR3 protein: CASSPGAGTYTQYF
D gene: -
V gene: TRBV28
J gene: TRBJ2-3
clone size: few

CDR3 DNA: TGTGCCACCAGCAGGCCGGGACAGGGGGTCGCGCTGTTTTTT
CDR3 protein: CATSRPGQGVALFF
D gene: TRBD1
V gene: TRBV15
J gene: TRBJ1-4
clone size: many